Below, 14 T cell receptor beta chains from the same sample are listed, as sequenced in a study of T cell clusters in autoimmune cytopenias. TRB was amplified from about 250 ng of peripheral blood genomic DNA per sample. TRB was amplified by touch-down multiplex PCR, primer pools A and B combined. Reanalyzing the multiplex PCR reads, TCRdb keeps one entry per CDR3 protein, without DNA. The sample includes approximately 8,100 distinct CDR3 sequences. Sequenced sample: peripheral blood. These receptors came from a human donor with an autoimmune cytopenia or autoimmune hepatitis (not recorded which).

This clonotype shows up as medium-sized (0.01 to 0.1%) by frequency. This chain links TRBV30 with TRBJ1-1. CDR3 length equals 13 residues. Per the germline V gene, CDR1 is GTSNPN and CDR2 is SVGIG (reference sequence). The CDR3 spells CAWRRTLNTEAFF.

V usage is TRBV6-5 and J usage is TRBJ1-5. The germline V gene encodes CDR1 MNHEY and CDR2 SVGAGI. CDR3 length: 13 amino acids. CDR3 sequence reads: CASSYSSNQPQHF.

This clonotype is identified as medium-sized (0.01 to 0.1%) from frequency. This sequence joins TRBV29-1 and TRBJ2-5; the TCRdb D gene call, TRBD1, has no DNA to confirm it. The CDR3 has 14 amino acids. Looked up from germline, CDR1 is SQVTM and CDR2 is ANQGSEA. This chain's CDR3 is CSGRDRGREETQYF.

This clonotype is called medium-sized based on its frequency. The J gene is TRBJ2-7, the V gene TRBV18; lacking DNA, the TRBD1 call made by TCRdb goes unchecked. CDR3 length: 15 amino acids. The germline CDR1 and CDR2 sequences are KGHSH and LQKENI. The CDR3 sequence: CASSPAGGMNYEQYF.

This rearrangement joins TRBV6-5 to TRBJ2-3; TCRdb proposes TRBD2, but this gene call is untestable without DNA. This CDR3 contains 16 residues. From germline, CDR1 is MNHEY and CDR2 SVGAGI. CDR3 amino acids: CASSELANLSTDTQYF.

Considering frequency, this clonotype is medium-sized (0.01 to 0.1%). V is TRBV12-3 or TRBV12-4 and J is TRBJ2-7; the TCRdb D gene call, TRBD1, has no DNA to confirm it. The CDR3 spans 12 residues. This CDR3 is CASSYRGYEQYF.

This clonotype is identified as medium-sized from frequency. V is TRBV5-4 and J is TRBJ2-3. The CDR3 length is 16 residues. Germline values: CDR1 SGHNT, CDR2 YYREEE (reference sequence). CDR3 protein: CASSLAGSASTDTQYF. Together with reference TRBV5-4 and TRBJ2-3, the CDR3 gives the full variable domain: ETGVTQSPTHLIKTRGQQVTLRCSSQSGHNTVSWYQQALGQGPQFIFQYYREEENGRGNFPPRFSGLQFPNYSSELNVNALELDDSALYLCASSLAGSASTDTQYFGPGTRLTVL.

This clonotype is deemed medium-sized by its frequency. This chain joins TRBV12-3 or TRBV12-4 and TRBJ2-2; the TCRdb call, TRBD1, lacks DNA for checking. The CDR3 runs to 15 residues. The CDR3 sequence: CASSFLGGNTGELFF.

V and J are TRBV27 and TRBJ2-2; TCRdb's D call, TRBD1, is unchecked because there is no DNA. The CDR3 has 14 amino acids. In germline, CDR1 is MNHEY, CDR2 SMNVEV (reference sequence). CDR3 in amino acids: CASSFYRDNGELFF.

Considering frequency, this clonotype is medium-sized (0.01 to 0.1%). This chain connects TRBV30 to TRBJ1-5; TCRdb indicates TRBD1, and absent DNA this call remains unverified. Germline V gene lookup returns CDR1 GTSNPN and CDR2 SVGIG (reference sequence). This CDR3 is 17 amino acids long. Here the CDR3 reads CAWSGRAARGIGQPQHF. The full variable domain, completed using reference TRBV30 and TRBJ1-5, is SQTIHQWPATLVQPVGSPLSLECTVEGTSNPNLYWYRQAAGRGLQLLFYSVGIGQISSEVPQNLSASRPQDRQFILSSKKLLLSDSGFYLCAWSGRAARGIGQPQHFGDGTRLSIL.

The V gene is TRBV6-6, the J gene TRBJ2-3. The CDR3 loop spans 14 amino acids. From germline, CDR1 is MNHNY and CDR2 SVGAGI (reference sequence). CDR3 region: CASSYFGRTDTQYF.

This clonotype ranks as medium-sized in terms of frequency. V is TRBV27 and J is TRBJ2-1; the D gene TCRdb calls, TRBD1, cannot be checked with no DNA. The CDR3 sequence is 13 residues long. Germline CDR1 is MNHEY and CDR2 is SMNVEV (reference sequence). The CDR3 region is CASIISTGNEQFF.

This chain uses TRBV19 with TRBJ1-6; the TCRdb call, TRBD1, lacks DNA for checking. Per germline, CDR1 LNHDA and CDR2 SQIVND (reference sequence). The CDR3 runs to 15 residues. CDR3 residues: CASSRGTGRNSPLHF.

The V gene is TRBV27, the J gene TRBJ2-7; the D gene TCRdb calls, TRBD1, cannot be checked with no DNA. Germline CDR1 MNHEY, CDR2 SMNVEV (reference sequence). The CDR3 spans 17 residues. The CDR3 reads CASSSHGTGIRDYEQYF.